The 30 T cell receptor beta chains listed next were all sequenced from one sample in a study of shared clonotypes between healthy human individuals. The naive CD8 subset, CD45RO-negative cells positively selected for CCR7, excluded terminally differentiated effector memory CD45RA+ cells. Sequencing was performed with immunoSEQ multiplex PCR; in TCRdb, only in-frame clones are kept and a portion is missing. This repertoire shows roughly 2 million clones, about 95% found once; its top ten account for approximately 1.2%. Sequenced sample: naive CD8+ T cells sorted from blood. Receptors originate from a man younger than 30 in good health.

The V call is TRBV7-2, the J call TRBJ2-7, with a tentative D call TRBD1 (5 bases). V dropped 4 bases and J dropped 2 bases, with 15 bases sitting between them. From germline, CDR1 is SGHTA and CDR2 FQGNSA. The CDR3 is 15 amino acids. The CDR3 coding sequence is TGTGCCAGCAGCTCAAGATCCTTGACAGCCTACGAGCAGTACTTC. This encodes CASSSRSLTAYEQYF.

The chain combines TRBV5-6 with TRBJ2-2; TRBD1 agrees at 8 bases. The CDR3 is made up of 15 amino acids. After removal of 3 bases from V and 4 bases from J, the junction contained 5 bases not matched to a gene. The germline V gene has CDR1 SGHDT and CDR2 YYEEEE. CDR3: CASSSGTGATGELFF. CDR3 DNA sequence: TGTGCCAGCAGCTCCGGGACAGGCGCCACCGGGGAGCTGTTTTTT.

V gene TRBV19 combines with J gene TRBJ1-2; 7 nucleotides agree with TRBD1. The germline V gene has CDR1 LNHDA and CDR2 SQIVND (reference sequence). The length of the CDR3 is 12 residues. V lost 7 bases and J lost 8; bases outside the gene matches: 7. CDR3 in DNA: TGTGCCAGTAACCCAGGGGGTGTCGGCTACACCTTC. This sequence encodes CASNPGGVGYTF.

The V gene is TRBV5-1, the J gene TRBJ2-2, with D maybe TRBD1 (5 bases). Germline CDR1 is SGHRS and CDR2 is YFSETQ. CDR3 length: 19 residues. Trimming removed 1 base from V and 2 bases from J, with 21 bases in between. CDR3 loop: CASSLFVDRTPLNTGELFF. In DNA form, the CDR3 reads TGCGCCAGCAGCTTGTTCGTTGACAGAACACCATTAAACACCGGGGAGCTGTTTTTT.

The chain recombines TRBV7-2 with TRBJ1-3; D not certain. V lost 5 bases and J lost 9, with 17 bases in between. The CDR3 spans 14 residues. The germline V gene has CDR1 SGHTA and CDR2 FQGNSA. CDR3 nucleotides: TGTGCCAGCAGCCCTTTGGGGTTCCCGGGCACCATATATTTT. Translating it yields CASSPLGFPGTIYF.

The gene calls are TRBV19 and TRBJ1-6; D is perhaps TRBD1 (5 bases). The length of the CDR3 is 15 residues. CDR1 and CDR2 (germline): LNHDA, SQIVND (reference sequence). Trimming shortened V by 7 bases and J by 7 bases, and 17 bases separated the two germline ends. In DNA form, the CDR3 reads TGTGCCAGTACCTCCGCCCGGGGGGACAATTCACCCCTCCACTTT. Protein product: CASTSARGDNSPLHF. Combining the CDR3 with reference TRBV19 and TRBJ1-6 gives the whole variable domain DGGITQSPKYLFRKEGQNVTLSCEQNLNHDAMYWYRQDPGQGLRLIYYSQIVNDFQKGDIAEGYSVSREKKESFPLTVTSAQKNPTAFYLCASTSARGDNSPLHFGNGTRLTVT.

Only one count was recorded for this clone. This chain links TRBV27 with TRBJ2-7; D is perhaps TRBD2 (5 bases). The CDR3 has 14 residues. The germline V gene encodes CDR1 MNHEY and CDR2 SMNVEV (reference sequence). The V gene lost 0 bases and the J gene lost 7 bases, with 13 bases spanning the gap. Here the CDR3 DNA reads TGTGCCAGCAGTTTATCTAGCGAGTCTTGGGAGCAGTACTTC. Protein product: CASSLSSESWEQYF.

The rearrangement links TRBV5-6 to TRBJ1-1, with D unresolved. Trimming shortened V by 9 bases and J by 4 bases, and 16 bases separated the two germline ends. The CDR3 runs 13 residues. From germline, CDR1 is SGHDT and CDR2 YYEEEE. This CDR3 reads CATKPRGGTEAFF. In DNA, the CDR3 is TGTGCCACAAAACCCCGGGGTGGCACTGAAGCTTTCTTT.

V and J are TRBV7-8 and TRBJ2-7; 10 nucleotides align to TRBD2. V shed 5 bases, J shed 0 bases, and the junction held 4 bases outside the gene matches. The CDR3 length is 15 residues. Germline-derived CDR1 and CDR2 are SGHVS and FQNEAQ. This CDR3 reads CASSAASGSSYEQYF. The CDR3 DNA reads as TGTGCCAGCAGCGCCGCTAGCGGGAGCTCCTACGAGCAGTACTTC.

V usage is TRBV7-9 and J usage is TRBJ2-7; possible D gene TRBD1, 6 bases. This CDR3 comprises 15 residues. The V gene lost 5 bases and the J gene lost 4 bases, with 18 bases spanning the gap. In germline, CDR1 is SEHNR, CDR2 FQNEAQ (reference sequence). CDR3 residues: CASSARTGIGYEQYF. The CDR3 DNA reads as TGTGCCAGCAGCGCCCGCACAGGGATTGGGTACGAGCAGTACTTC.

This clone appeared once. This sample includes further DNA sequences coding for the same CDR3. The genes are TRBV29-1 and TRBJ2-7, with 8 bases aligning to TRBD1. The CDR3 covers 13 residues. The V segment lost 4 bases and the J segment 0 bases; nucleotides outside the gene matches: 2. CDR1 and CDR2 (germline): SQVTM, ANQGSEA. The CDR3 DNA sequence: TGCAGCGTTGGACAGGGGCCCTCCTACGAGCAGTACTTC. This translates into CSVGQGPSYEQYF.

CDR3 sequence (DNA): TGTGCCAGCAGTTATTACGACAGCCTGGTCACTGAAGCTTTCTTT. This sequence encodes CASSYYDSLVTEAFF. The V gene is TRBV6-5, the J gene TRBJ1-1; a weak D match, TRBD1 (5 bases). Trimming pared 3 bases from V and 4 bases from J, leaving 15 bases between. Germline loops: CDR1 MNHEY, CDR2 SVGAGI. There are 15 residues in the CDR3.

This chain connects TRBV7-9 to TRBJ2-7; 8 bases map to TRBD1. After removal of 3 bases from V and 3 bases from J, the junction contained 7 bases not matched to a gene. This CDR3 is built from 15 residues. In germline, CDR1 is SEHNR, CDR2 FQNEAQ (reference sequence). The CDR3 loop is CASSFAGDRGYEQYF. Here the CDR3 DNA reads TGTGCCAGCAGCTTCGCCGGCGACAGGGGCTACGAGCAGTACTTC.

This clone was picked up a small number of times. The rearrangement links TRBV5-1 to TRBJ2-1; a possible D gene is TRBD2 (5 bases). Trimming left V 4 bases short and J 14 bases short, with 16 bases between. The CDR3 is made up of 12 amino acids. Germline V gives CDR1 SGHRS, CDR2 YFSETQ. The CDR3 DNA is TGCGCCAGCAGCACCGGACTCGCCGAGGAGTTCTTC. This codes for CASSTGLAEEFF.

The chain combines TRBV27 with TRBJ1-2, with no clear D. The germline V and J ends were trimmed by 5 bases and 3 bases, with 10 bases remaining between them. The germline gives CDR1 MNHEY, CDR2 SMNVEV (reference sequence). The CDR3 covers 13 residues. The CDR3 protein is CASSRYSDYGYTF. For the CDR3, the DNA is TGTGCCAGCAGTAGGTACAGTGACTATGGCTACACCTTC.

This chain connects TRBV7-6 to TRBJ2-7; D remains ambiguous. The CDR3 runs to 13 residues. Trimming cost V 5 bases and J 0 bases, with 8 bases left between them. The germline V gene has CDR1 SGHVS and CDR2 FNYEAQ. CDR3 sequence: CASSLRISYEQYF. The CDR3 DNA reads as TGTGCCAGCAGCCTAAGGATCTCCTACGAGCAGTACTTC.

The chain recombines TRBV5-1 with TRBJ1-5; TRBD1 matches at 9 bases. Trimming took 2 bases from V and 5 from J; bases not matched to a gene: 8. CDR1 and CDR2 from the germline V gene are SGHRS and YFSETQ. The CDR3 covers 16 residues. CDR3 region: CASSFGTGPLHQPQHF. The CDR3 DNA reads TGCGCCAGCAGCTTCGGGACAGGGCCCCTCCATCAGCCCCAGCATTTT.

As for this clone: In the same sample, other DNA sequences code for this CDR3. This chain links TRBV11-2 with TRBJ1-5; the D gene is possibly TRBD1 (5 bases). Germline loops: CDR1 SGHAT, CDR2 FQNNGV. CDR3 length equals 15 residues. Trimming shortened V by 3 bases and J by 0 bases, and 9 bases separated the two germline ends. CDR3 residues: CASSLRGYSNQPQHF. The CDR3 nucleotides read TGTGCCAGCAGCTTGAGGGGCTATAGCAATCAGCCCCAGCATTTT.

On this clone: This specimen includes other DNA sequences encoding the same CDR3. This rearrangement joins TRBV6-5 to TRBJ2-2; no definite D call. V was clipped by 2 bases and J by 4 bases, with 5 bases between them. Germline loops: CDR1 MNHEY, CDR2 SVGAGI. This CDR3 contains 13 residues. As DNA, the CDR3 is TGTGCCAGCAGTTACGGGTCCACCGGGGAGCTGTTTTTT. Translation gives CASSYGSTGELFF.

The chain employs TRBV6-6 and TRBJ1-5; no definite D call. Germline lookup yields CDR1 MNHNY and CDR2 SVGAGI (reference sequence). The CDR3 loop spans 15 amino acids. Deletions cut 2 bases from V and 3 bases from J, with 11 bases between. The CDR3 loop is CASSYGPGYNQPQHF. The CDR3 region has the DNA TGTGCCAGCAGTTACGGTCCGGGGTACAATCAGCCCCAGCATTTT.

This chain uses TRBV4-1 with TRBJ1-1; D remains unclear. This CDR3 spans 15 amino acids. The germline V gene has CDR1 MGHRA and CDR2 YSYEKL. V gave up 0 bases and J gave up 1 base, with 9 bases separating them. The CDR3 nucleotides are TGCGCCAGCAGCCAAGATGGGCAGTGGAACACTGAAGCTTTCTTT. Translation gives CASSQDGQWNTEAFF.

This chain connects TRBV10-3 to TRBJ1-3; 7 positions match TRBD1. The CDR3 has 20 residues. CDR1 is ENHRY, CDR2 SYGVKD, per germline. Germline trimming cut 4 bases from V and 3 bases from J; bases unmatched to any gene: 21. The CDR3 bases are TGTGCCATCAGTGCCGCTTGGGACAGCGGTGATGAGGGCCTTGGAAACACCATATATTTT. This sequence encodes CAISAAWDSGDEGLGNTIYF.

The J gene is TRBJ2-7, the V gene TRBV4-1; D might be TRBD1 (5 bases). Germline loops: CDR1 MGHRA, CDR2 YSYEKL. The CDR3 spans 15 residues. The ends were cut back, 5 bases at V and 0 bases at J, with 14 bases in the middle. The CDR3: CASSLLIGDSYEQYF. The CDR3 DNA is TGCGCCAGCAGCTTACTCATAGGGGACTCCTACGAGCAGTACTTC.

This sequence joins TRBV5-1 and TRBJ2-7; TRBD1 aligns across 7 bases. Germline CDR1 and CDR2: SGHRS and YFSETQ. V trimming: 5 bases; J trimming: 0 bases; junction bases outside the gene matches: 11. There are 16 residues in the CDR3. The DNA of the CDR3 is TGCGCCAGCAGTCCACAGGGGCACAGCGACTCCTACGAGCAGTACTTC. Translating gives CASSPQGHSDSYEQYF.

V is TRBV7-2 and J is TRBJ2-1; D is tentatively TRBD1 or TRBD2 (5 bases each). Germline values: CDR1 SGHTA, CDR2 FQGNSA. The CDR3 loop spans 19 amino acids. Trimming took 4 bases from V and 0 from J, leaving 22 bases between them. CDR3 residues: CASSSSQGAGLSSYNEQFF. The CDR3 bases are TGTGCCAGCAGCTCCAGCCAGGGTGCGGGCCTAAGCTCCTACAATGAGCAGTTCTTC.

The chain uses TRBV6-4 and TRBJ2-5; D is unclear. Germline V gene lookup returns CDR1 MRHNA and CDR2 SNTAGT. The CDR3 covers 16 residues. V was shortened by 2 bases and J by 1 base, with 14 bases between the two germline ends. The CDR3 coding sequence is TGTGCCAGCAGTGACGATCGGGTTCAGTGCCAAGAGACCCAGTACTTC. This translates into CASSDDRVQCQETQYF.

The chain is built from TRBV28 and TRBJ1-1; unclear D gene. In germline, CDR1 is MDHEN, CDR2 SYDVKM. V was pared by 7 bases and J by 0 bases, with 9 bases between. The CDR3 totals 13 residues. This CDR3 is CASMEVMNTEAFF. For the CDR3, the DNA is TGTGCCAGCATGGAGGTCATGAACACTGAAGCTTTCTTT.

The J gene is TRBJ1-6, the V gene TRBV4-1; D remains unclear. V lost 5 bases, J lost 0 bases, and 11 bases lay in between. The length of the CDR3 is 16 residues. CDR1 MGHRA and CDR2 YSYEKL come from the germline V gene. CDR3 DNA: TGCGCCAGCAGCATTGACGGAAACTCCTATAATTCACCCCTCCACTTT. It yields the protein CASSIDGNSYNSPLHF.

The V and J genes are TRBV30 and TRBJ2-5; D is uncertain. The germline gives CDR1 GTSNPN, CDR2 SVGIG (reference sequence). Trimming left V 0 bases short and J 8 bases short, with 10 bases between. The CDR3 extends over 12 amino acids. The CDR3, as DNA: TGTGCCTGGAGTGTACCTACTGAAACCCAGTACTTC. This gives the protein CAWSVPTETQYF.

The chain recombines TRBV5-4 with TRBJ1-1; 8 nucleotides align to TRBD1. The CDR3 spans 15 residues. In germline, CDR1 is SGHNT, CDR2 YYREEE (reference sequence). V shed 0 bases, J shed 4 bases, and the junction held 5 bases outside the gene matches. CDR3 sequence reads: CASSLVAGGPTEAFF. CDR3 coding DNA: TGTGCCAGCAGCTTGGTAGCAGGGGGCCCCACTGAAGCTTTCTTT.